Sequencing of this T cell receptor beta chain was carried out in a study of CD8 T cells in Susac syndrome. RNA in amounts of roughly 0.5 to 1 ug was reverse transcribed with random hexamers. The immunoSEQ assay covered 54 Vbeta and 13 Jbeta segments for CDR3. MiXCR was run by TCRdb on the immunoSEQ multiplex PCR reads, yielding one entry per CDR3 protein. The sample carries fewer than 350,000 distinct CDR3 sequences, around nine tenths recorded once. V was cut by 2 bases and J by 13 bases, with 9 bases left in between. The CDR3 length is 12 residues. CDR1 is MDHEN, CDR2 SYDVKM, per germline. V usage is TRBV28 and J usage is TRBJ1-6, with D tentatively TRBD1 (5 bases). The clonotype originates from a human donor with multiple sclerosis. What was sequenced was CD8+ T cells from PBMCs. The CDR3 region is CASSLSRVPLHF. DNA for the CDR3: TGTGCCAGCAGTTTAAGCAGGGTGCCCCTCCACTTT.